This passage covers 9 T cell receptor beta chains from one sample sequenced in a study of beta chain features in type 1 diabetes (dated by TCRdb to about 2018). Here is what the overall study found, with its caveats: A moderate but significant shortening of TCRB CDR3 length was observed in type 1 diabetes patients in all four CD4+ subsets.

Libraries came from the immunoSEQ multiplex PCR assay. The entire amount of isolated RNA was reverse transcribed using the High Capacity cDNA Reverse Transcription Kit, so the sequenced TCRB transcripts were expressed ones. Sourced from immuneACCESS, this table was stored by TCRdb with only in-frame sequences that have V and J called. A share of the clones is absent; for the studies checked, an unresolved V gene accounts for under half, and the remainder has no known explanation. The sample records under 850,000 clones, 13% of which are singletons. In total, the top ten clones hold about 0.02% of the sample. Antigen specificity for these receptors is unknown. The sequencing input was naive CD4+ T cells from blood. The intended sense of this specimen's cell subset or site label: true naive CD4+ T cells. The receptors originated from a man between 18 and 35 years old with type 1 diabetes.

This clone was picked up a small number of times. The V and J genes are TRBV19 and TRBJ2-2, with TRBD1 matching 7 bases. Germline V CDR1 and CDR2: LNHDA, SQIVND (reference sequence). J gave up 7 bases and V 5 bases, and 10 bases lay outside the gene matches. This CDR3 contains 15 residues. The CDR3 spells CASSSRQGHGGELFF. In DNA, the CDR3 is TGTGCCAGTAGTTCTCGACAGGGTCATGGCGGGGAGCTGTTTTTT.

This clone was counted between two and nine times. This sequence joins TRBV28 and TRBJ1-1, with D unresolved. Germline CDR1 and CDR2: MDHEN and SYDVKM. The germline V and J ends were trimmed by 8 bases and 1 base, with 8 bases remaining between them. The CDR3 sequence is 12 residues long. This chain's CDR3 is CASRPRNTEAFF. The CDR3 DNA reads TGTGCCAGCCGCCCCAGGAACACTGAAGCTTTCTTT.

This clone has more than one count but fewer than ten. Additional DNA sequences in this sample encode the identical CDR3. The chain carries TRBV9 and TRBJ1-5; a possible D gene is TRBD1 (6 bases). The CDR3 consists of 14 residues. Trimming stripped 3 bases from V and 1 base from J, with 8 bases between. The V gene's germline CDR1 is SGDLS and CDR2 YYNGEE. CDR3 residues: CASSATGSNQPQHF. CDR3 in DNA: TGTGCCAGCAGCGCCACAGGGAGCAATCAGCCCCAGCATTTT.

J is TRBJ1-2 and V is TRBV2; D gene unclear. Germline lookup yields CDR1 SNHLY and CDR2 FYNNEI. This CDR3 is built from 13 residues. V lost 5 bases to trimming and J lost 6 bases, with 13 bases between them. CDR3 sequence: CASSSDTRDGYTF. CDR3 bases: TGTGCCAGCAGTTCCGACACCCGGGATGGCTACACCTTC.

V gene TRBV7-6 combines with J gene TRBJ1-2; possibly TRBD1 for D (5 bases). Per the germline V gene, CDR1 is SGHVS and CDR2 is FNYEAQ. This CDR3 region has 13 residues. Between the trimmed V and J ends, which lost 1 base and 6 bases, there was a span of 9 bases. CDR3 sequence reads: CASSLGQGNGYTF. CDR3 bases: TGTGCCAGCAGCTTAGGGCAGGGAAATGGCTACACCTTC.

This clone showed up just a few times. The chain combines TRBV30 with TRBJ1-1; 8 positions match TRBD1. The V and J ends lost 5 bases and 1 base, in that order; junction bases with no gene match: 6. Germline V gene data show CDR1 as GTSNPN and CDR2 as SVGIG (reference sequence). CDR3 length equals 14 residues. CDR3 residues: CAWGTGGKNTEAFF. As DNA, the CDR3 is TGTGCCTGGGGTACAGGGGGGAAGAACACTGAAGCTTTCTTT.

Regarding this clone: Other DNA sequences in this sample translate to the same CDR3. This chain joins TRBV29-1 and TRBJ2-1; D gene ambiguous. This CDR3 is built from 14 residues. Germline CDR1 SQVTM, CDR2 ANQGSEA. V was shortened by 4 bases and J by 0 bases, with 10 bases between the two germline ends. CDR3 residues: CSVGTASSYNEQFF. The CDR3 nucleotides read TGCAGCGTTGGGACGGCCAGCTCCTACAATGAGCAGTTCTTC.

This clone came up a few times. This rearrangement joins TRBV5-1 to TRBJ1-2; 8 positions match TRBD1. This CDR3 region has 15 residues. Germline values: CDR1 SGHRS, CDR2 YFSETQ. V lost 0 bases to trimming and J lost 2 bases; unmatched junction nucleotides: 3. CDR3 protein: CASSLAWTGNYGYTF. As DNA, the CDR3 is TGCGCCAGCAGCTTGGCCTGGACAGGGAACTATGGCTACACCTTC.

Details on this clone: At one of its ends the junction is not consistent with the germline gene, which may arise from a read error. In the same sample, other DNA sequences code for this CDR3. The chain carries TRBV7-7 and TRBJ2-5, with D unresolved. The length of the CDR3 is 13 residues. Germline loops: CDR1 SSHAT, CDR2 FNYEAQ (reference sequence). This CDR3 is CASSLGLQETQYF. In nucleotides, the CDR3 is TGTGCTAGCAGCTTAGGGCTCCAAGAGACCCAGTACTTC.